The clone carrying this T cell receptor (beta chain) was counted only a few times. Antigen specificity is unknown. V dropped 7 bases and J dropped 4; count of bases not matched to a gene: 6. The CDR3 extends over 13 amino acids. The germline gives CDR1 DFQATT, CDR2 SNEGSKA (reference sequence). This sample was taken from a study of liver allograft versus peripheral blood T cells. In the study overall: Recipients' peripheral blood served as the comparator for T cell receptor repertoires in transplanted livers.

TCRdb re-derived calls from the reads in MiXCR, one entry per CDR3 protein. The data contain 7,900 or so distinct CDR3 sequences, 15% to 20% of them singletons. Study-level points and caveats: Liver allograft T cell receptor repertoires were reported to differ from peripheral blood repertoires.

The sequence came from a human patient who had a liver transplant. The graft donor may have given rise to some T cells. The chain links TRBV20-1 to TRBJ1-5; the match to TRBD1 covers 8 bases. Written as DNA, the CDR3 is TGCAGTGTCCAGGGGGCTACAAATCAGCCCCAGCATTTT. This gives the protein CSVQGATNQPQHF.